Following are 23 T cell receptor beta chains from one sample sequenced in a study of T-cell reconstitution after alpha-beta-depleted transplantation in children. Molecular barcoding with unique molecular identifiers was used for the TCRbeta library. Via MiXCR, TCRdb re-called the PCR reads, giving one row per CDR3 protein. The data show 250,000 to 400,000 distinct CDR3 sequences, around 25% seen once. The material was PBMCs, mostly from graft donor cells, obtained 180 days after TCRalphabeta/CD19-depleted stem cell transplant. Receptor source: a male patient aged 5 to 17 who had a stem cell transplant for acute lymphoblastic leukemia, so the T cells may come from the graft donor.

This clonotype was recorded a few times. The chain carries TRBV5-5 and TRBJ2-1, with D tentatively TRBD2 (6 bases). With 4 bases removed from V and 4 bases from J, the gap between germline ends came to 15 bases. This CDR3 contains 15 residues. Germline V lookup: CDR1 SGHKS, CDR2 YYEKEE (reference sequence). CDR3 sequence: CASSPIADNYNEQFF. CDR3 DNA sequence: TGTGCCAGCAGCCCCATAGCGGACAATTACAATGAGCAGTTCTTC.

The chain recombines TRBV7-9 with TRBJ2-1; 8 bases map to TRBD2. Germline CDR1 and CDR2: SEHNR and FQNEAQ (reference sequence). J lost 5 bases, V lost 5 bases, and 8 bases had no gene match. This CDR3 comprises 15 residues. The CDR3 DNA sequence: TGTGCCAGCAGCCTATGGACTAGCCCCAACAATGAGCAGTTCTTC. Its protein is CASSLWTSPNNEQFF.

The CDR3 is CASSQHNRGGEKLFF. The CDR3 bases are TGCGCCAGCAGCCAACATAACAGGGGAGGTGAAAAACTGTTTTTT. This chain connects TRBV4-1 to TRBJ1-4; 7 bases fit TRBD1. The V and J ends lost 2 bases and 7 bases, in that order; junction bases with no gene match: 7. This CDR3 comprises 15 residues. Per germline, CDR1 MGHRA and CDR2 YSYEKL.

This clonotype was counted only a few times. J is TRBJ2-2 and V is TRBV20-1; a weak D match, TRBD2 (6 bases). Trimming shortened V by 4 bases and J by 2 bases, and 11 bases separated the two germline ends. CDR1 is DFQATT, CDR2 SNEGSKA, per germline (reference sequence). The CDR3 consists of 14 residues. The CDR3 region has the DNA TGCAGTGCTAAGGGTAGCGGCAACACCGGGGAGCTGTTTTTT. Translating it yields CSAKGSGNTGELFF.

There are many counts of this clonotype. The J gene is TRBJ1-1, the V gene TRBV6-1; 8 positions agree with TRBD1. The trim removed 3 bases at V and 6 bases at J, leaving 6 bases unmatched. The germline V gene has CDR1 MNHNS and CDR2 SASEGT. CDR3 size: 14 residues. The CDR3 spells CASSDSRGLAEAFF. The DNA of the CDR3 is TGTGCCAGCAGTGATAGCAGGGGGCTAGCTGAAGCTTTCTTT.

This clonotype was recorded a few times. V and J are TRBV9 and TRBJ2-7; 7 nucleotides line up with TRBD2. The CDR3 extends over 15 amino acids. Trimming cost V 4 bases and J 1 base; bases outside gene matches: 8. Germline V CDR1 and CDR2: SGDLS, YYNGEE. CDR3 bases: TGTGCCAGCAGCCCTAGCGGAGGTAATTCCTACGAGCAGTACTTC. Protein product: CASSPSGGNSYEQYF.

The chain joins TRBV6-2 or TRBV6-3 to TRBJ2-3, with 10 positions matching TRBD2. This CDR3 spans 15 amino acids. V trimming: 7 bases; J trimming: 2 bases; junction bases outside the gene matches: 6. CDR1 is MNHEY and CDR2 is SVGEGT in the germline V gene. The CDR3 nucleotides are TGTGCCAGCACGTTAGCGGGAGGAACCACAGATACGCAGTATTTT. Translated, it gives CASTLAGGTTDTQYF.

This chain links TRBV20-1 with TRBJ2-3; 12 bases are a match to TRBD2. Germline V gives CDR1 DFQATT, CDR2 SNEGSKA (reference sequence). The CDR3 covers 14 residues. The junction had 3 bases not matched to a gene; V was cut back by 4 bases and J by 4 bases. CDR3: CSAKTSGSPDTQYF. CDR3 nucleotides: TGCAGTGCTAAGACTAGCGGGAGCCCAGATACGCAGTATTTT.

A few counts support this clonotype. The CDR3 spells CASTPPIAGVGWTGELFF. DNA of the CDR3: TGCGCCAGCACCCCTCCGATAGCGGGAGTCGGCTGGACCGGGGAGCTGTTTTTT. The V gene is TRBV5-1, the J gene TRBJ2-2, with TRBD2 matching over 9 bases. This CDR3 is built from 18 residues. Per germline, CDR1 SGHRS and CDR2 YFSETQ. V lost 6 bases to trimming and J lost 5 bases; unmatched junction nucleotides: 17.

V and J are TRBV20-1 and TRBJ2-5; 7 nucleotides agree with TRBD2. Germline-derived CDR1 and CDR2 are DFQATT and SNEGSKA (reference sequence). V gave up 6 bases and J gave up 2 bases; unmatched junction bases: 3. There are 12 residues in the CDR3. The CDR3 nucleotides are TGCAGTGCGTGGACTAGACAAGAGACCCAGTACTTC. Protein: CSAWTRQETQYF.

This clonotype was counted between two and nine times. The rearrangement joins TRBV5-1 to TRBJ2-2; 9 bases fit TRBD2. Trimming took 1 base from V and 4 from J; bases not matched to a gene: 17. The CDR3 is 20 amino acids. Germline loops: CDR1 SGHRS, CDR2 YFSETQ. CDR3 in DNA: TGCGCCAGCAGCTTGAGGAAATTAGCGGGAGAACTGCGAGGCACCGGGGAGCTGTTTTTT. It is translated as CASSLRKLAGELRGTGELFF.

The chain carries TRBV29-1 and TRBJ2-7; 8 positions match TRBD2. The ends lost 4 bases at V and 5 bases at J; junction bases unmatched: 4. This CDR3 region has 12 residues. CDR1 is SQVTM, CDR2 ANQGSEA, per germline. CDR3 residues: CSVGVAGNEQYF. The CDR3 nucleotides are TGCAGCGTTGGAGTAGCGGGGAACGAGCAGTACTTC.

The chain joins TRBV27 to TRBJ2-7; 7 nucleotides agree with TRBD2. Germline CDR1 reads MNHEY; CDR2 reads SMNVEV (reference sequence). The CDR3 is 14 amino acids. V dropped 7 bases and J dropped 2; count of bases not matched to a gene: 8. The CDR3 spells CASTVSGGTYEQYF. As DNA, the CDR3 is TGTGCCAGCACTGTCTCGGGAGGTACCTACGAGCAGTACTTC.

The V gene is TRBV10-3, the J gene TRBJ2-5; no reliable D call. V was cut by 5 bases and J by 7 bases, with 17 bases left in between. The CDR3 is 14 amino acids. Germline CDR1 is ENHRY and CDR2 is SYGVKD. This CDR3 reads CAISRREPAATQYF. CDR3 DNA: TGTGCCATCAGTCGGAGAGAACCTGCGGCGACCCAGTACTTC.

The V gene is TRBV27, the J gene TRBJ2-3; D perhaps matches TRBD1 (6 bases). The V and J ends lost 6 bases and 4 bases respectively, with 14 bases between them. CDR3 length: 14 amino acids. The germline V gene encodes CDR1 MNHEY and CDR2 SMNVEV (reference sequence). CDR3: CASSPITGPDTQYF. In DNA form, the CDR3 reads TGTGCCAGCAGCCCCATAACAGGGCCAGATACGCAGTATTTT.

This sequence joins TRBV6-5 and TRBJ1-2, with 7 bases matching TRBD1. The CDR3 contains 18 residues. Trimming cost V 4 bases and J 14 bases; bases outside gene matches: 28. The V gene's germline CDR1 is MNHEY and CDR2 SVGAGI. This chain's CDR3 is CASSWDDRALNPLLAKTF. The DNA of the CDR3 is TGTGCCAGCAGTTGGGACGACAGGGCTCTTAATCCCCTATTGGCTAAGACCTTC.

The rearrangement joins TRBV7-2 to TRBJ2-3; TRBD2 matches 8 bases. Germline CDR1 reads SGHTA; CDR2 reads FQGNSA. J gave up 3 bases and V 5 bases, and 4 bases lay outside the gene matches. The length of the CDR3 is 14 residues. The CDR3 loop is CASSRSGATDTQYF. In nucleotides, the CDR3 is TGTGCCAGCAGCCGTAGCGGGGCAACAGATACGCAGTATTTT.

This clonotype was recorded a few times. This chain connects TRBV4-1 to TRBJ2-4, with TRBD1 identical over 7 bases. Germline V lookup: CDR1 MGHRA, CDR2 YSYEKL. V lost 4 bases, J lost 7 bases, and 13 bases stayed unmatched. The CDR3 has 16 residues. CDR3 sequence: CASSPSSVLGGNIQYF. For the CDR3, the DNA is TGCGCCAGCAGCCCCTCCTCCGTCCTAGGGGGCAACATTCAGTACTTC.

This clonotype has just one count. The chain has TRBV3-1 and TRBJ2-1; perhaps TRBD2 as D (6 bases). The CDR3 has 16 residues. Germline CDR1 LGHDT, CDR2 YNNKEL (reference sequence). V was shortened by 6 bases and J by 0 bases, with 15 bases between the two germline ends. In nucleotides, the CDR3 is TGTGCCAGCAGTTCCCTTACGGGGGACTCCTACAATGAGCAGTTCTTC. It translates to CASSSLTGDSYNEQFF.

This clonotype has only a few counts. V and J are TRBV6-5 and TRBJ2-5, with 7 bases matching TRBD2. The J segment lost 5 bases and the V segment lost 2 bases, leaving 8 bases of the junction unmatched. The CDR3 runs to 15 residues. Germline V CDR1 and CDR2: MNHEY, SVGAGI. The CDR3 nucleotides are TGTGCCAGCAGTTACGGGCCGGGGGGTGAGGAGACCCAGTACTTC. Protein product: CASSYGPGGEETQYF.

This chain connects TRBV29-1 to TRBJ1-2; 11 nucleotides align to TRBD1. V was pared by 7 bases and J by 4 bases, with 5 bases of the junction left unmatched. Germline CDR1 and CDR2: SQVTM and ANQGSEA. The CDR3 contains 13 residues. The CDR3 nucleotides read TGCAGCGCCCGGACAGGGGGCCGCTATGGCTACACCTTC. Its translation: CSARTGGRYGYTF.

V gene TRBV24-1 combines with J gene TRBJ2-1; D call uncertain. Between the trimmed V and J ends, which lost 0 bases and 5 bases, there was a span of 4 bases. Germline V gene data show CDR1 as KGHDR and CDR2 as SFDVKD. This CDR3 spans 13 amino acids. The CDR3 spells CATSDLFNNEQFF. In DNA form, the CDR3 reads TGTGCCACCAGTGATTTGTTCAACAATGAGCAGTTCTTC.

This clonotype showed up just a few times. The chain has TRBV19 and TRBJ1-5; D unresolved. Trimming pared 5 bases from V and 3 bases from J, leaving 8 bases between. The CDR3 runs to 13 residues. Germline CDR1 reads LNHDA; CDR2 reads SQIVND (reference sequence). CDR3 amino acids: CASSLKVNQPQHF. DNA for the CDR3: TGTGCCAGTAGTCTCAAAGTCAATCAGCCCCAGCATTTT.